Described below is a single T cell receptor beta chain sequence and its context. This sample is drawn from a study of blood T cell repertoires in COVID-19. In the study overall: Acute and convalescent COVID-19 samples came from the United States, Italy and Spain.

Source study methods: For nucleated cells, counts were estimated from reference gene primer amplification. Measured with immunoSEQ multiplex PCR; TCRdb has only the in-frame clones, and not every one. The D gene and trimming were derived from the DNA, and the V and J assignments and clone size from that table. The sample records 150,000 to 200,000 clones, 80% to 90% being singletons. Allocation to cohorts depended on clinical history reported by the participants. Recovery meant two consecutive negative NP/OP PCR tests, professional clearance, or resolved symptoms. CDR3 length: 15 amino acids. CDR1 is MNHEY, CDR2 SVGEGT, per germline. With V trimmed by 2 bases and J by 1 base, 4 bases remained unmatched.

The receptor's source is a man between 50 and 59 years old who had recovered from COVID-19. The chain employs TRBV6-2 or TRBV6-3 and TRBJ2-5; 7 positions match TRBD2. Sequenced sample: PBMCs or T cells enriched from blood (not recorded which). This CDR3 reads CASSYPGGFQETQYF. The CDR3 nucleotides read TGTGCCAGCAGTTACCCCGGGGGGTTCCAAGAGACCCAGTACTTC.